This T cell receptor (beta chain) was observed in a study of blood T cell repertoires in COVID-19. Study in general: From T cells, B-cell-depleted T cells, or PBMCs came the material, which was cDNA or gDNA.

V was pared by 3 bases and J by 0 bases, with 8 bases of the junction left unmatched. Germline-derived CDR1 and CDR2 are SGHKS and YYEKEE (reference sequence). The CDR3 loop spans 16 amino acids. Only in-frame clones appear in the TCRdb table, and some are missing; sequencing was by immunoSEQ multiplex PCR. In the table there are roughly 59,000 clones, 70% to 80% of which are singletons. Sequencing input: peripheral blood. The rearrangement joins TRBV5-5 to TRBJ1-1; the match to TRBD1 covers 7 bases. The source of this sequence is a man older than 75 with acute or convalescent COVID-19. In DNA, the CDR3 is TGTGCCAGCAGCTGGAGCCCGGGACAGATGAACACTGAAGCTTTCTTT. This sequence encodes CASSWSPGQMNTEAFF.